The entry that follows covers one T cell receptor (beta chain) sequence. What it binds is unknown. This CDR3 has 15 residues. The germline V gene has CDR1 PRHDT and CDR2 FYEKMQ (reference sequence). After removal of 5 bases from V and 4 bases from J, the junction contained 8 bases not matched to a gene. This specimen comes from a study of T cells in Graves' hyperthyroidism and ophthalmopathy. Amplified regions were TCR beta CDR3 sequences from RNA transcripts. Researchers ran a first-round RT-PCR on the TCR CDR3 using the HTBI primer set. TCRdb reanalysed the multiplex PCR reads using MiXCR and keeps one entry per CDR3 protein. The table has about 600,000 distinct CDR3 sequences, more than 13% seen once; the top ten hold about 6.6%. Findings of the study overall: A median around 6 months before onset, the model predicted ophthalmopathy.

This receptor was identified in a young woman with Graves' ophthalmopathy. What was sequenced was blood. The V and J genes are TRBV13 and TRBJ2-7, with TRBD1 matching 10 bases. CDR3: CASSARQGAGYEQYF. In nucleotides, the CDR3 is TGTGCCAGCAGCGCACGACAGGGGGCGGGGTACGAGCAGTACTTC.